Listed here are 7 T cell receptor beta chains from one sample, sequenced in a study of B cell selection in AIRE deficiency. The repertoire was sequenced with immunoSEQ multiplex PCR; TCRdb's copy has only in-frame clones and lacks some. This table has under 30,000 clones, about 95% appearing once. Conventional CD4 T cells were sorted as CD4+CD127+ cells. Sequencing input: CD4+CD127+ conventional T cells sorted from PBMCs. The receptors shown here come from a human donor in good health.

This chain connects TRBV30 to TRBJ1-5; a possible D gene is TRBD1 (5 bases). Germline V gene lookup returns CDR1 GTSNPN and CDR2 SVGIG (reference sequence). Trimming cost V 5 bases and J 1 base, with 12 bases left between them. The CDR3 is 14 amino acids. CDR3 DNA: TGTGCCTGGTCTTCAGGGAACAGCAATCAGCCCCAGCATTTT. This translates into CAWSSGNSNQPQHF. The complete variable domain, with remaining parts taken from reference TRBV30 and TRBJ1-5, reads SQTIHQWPATLVQPVGSPLSLECTVEGTSNPNLYWYRQAAGRGLQLLFYSVGIGQISSEVPQNLSASRPQDRQFILSSKKLLLSDSGFYLCAWSSGNSNQPQHFGDGTRLSIL.

This chain connects TRBV27 to TRBJ1-4, with D tentatively TRBD1 (5 bases). Germline CDR1 reads MNHEY; CDR2 reads SMNVEV (reference sequence). The CDR3 is made up of 14 amino acids. Between the trimmed V and J ends, which lost 2 bases and 5 bases, there was a span of 9 bases. The DNA for the CDR3 is TGTGCCAGCAGTTTAAGGGGAGTCAATGAAAAACTGTTTTTT. Amino acids: CASSLRGVNEKLFF.

The chain carries TRBV27 and TRBJ1-6; 7 nucleotides match TRBD1. Per germline, CDR1 MNHEY and CDR2 SMNVEV (reference sequence). The CDR3 has 16 amino acids. Trimming took 4 bases from V and 4 from J; bases not matched to a gene: 7. CDR3 sequence (DNA): TGTGCCAGCAGTTCCTTCGGACAGGCTTATAATTCACCCCTCCACTTT. This sequence encodes CASSSFGQAYNSPLHF.

The chain joins TRBV4-3 to TRBJ2-3; no clear D gene. The CDR3 loop spans 14 amino acids. Looked up from germline, CDR1 is LGHNA and CDR2 is YSLEER. Trimming stripped 1 base from V and 1 base from J, with 6 bases between. The CDR3 DNA follows: TGCGCCAGCAGCCAAGGGGTTCGCACAGATACGCAGTATTTT. Translation gives CASSQGVRTDTQYF.

The genes are TRBV28 and TRBJ1-5, with D unresolved. Trimming pared 4 bases from V and 9 bases from J, leaving 22 bases between. The germline CDR1 and CDR2 sequences are MDHEN and SYDVKM. This CDR3 has 16 residues. For the CDR3, the DNA is TGTGCCAGCAGTTCAGAGGACGGATCCAACATCATGCCCCAGCATTTT. Amino acid sequence: CASSSEDGSNIMPQHF. The full variable domain, completed using reference TRBV28 and TRBJ1-5, is DVKVTQSSRYLVKRTGEKVFLECVQDMDHENMFWYRQDPGLGLRLIYFSYDVKMKEKGDIPEGYSVSREKKERFSLILESASTNQTSMYLCASSSEDGSNIMPQHFGDGTRLSIL.

The chain employs TRBV29-1 and TRBJ2-2; 7 bases align to TRBD1. V lost 3 bases, J lost 3 bases, and 13 bases stayed unmatched. Per germline, CDR1 SQVTM and CDR2 ANQGSEA. The CDR3 totals 17 residues. In nucleotides, the CDR3 is TGCAGCGTTGACATCCCCGGGACAGACCCTTACACCGGGGAGCTGTTTTTT. Translating gives CSVDIPGTDPYTGELFF.

This clone has only a few counts. V and J are TRBV6-1 and TRBJ2-1; no clear D gene. Germline V gene data show CDR1 as MNHNS and CDR2 as SASEGT. CDR3 length: 14 residues. Trimming removed 0 bases at V and 4 bases at J, with 7 bases between. CDR3: CASSEAWDYNEQFF. The CDR3 region has the DNA TGTGCCAGCAGTGAAGCTTGGGATTACAATGAGCAGTTCTTC.